This TCR beta chain was obtained from a study of STAT5B mutations in CD4+ large granular lymphocyte leukemia. Assay used: immunoSEQ multiplex PCR; TCRdb lists only in-frame clones, some missing. Among more than 30,000 clones listed, roughly 78% were seen once. The germline V gene encodes CDR1 SNHLY and CDR2 FYNNEI. The CDR3 runs to 17 residues. Trimming took 7 bases from V and 5 from J, leaving 24 bases between them. Source material: CD4+ T cells from blood buffy coats. The receptor's source is a human donor in good health. This chain joins TRBV2 and TRBJ1-5; D not certain. CDR3 sequence (DNA): TGTGCCAGCACCCATGGACGGTTGAACGTGGCATATCAGCCCCAGCATTTT. Residues: CASTHGRLNVAYQPQHF.